This entry is about one TCR beta chain. No antigen is known for it. The CDR3 sequence is 15 residues long. The germline V gene encodes CDR1 SNHLY and CDR2 FYNNEI. Deletions cut 6 bases from V and 5 bases from J, with 16 bases between. The sample originates from a study of shared clonotypes between healthy human individuals. Study results and caveats: Blood alone was sampled, and tissue repertoires likely differ.

Subsets obtained from CD4+ cells comprised CD45RA+ naive and CD45RA-negative memory cells. Assay: immunoSEQ multiplex PCR; the TCRdb copy retains only in-frame clones and omits some. There are under 600,000 clones in the sample; about 96% occur only once, and 0.064% lies in the top ten. The specimen sequenced was naive CD4+ T cells sorted from blood. Subset defined: CD45RA+ positively selected. The clonotype originates from a woman aged 30 to 39 in good health. This chain joins TRBV2 and TRBJ2-2, with D perhaps being TRBD1 or TRBD2 (5 bases each). This CDR3 is CASRRMGVWTGELFF. The CDR3 DNA reads TGTGCCAGCAGACGTATGGGGGTTTGGACCGGGGAGCTGTTTTTT.